This T cell receptor beta chain comes out of a study of shared clonotypes between healthy human individuals. The wider study: A donor's plate count was three for CD4 naive and three for CD4 memory; CD8 naive had two and CD8 memory one. Broader study findings: In contrast to clonotypes shared by all four donors, non-shared clonotypes had lower generation probabilities.

Comments on this clone: Antigen unknown.

The CDR3 runs 15 residues. From germline, CDR1 is MNHNS and CDR2 SASEGT. Trimming shortened V by 2 bases and J by 6 bases, and 16 bases separated the two germline ends. Some clones are missing from TCRdb's copy, which holds only in-frame ones; the method was immunoSEQ multiplex PCR. The sample records approximately 2.5 million clones, more than 85% being singletons. Study donors comprised healthy, HIV-negative adults devoid of recent acute infection or vaccination. Splitting of CD4+ cells produced CD45RA+ naive and CD45RA-negative memory subsets. The TCR was taken from a young man in good health. Some clones in this sample may be carry-over from other donors' samples. The chain employs TRBV6-1 and TRBJ1-1; D possibly corresponds to TRBD1 (6 bases). Sequenced input: naive CD4+ T cells from PBMCs. Subset here: CD45RA+ positively selected. The CDR3 DNA sequence: TGTGCCAGCAGTGAACCGTGGAACAGGGTGGCTGAAGCTTTCTTT. As protein: CASSEPWNRVAEAFF.